This T cell receptor (beta chain) stems from a study of blood T cell repertoires in COVID-19. Trimming took 3 bases from V and 9 from J, leaving 10 bases between them. Germline V gene lookup returns CDR1 SGHKS and CDR2 YYEKEE (reference sequence). CDR3 length: 13 amino acids. Sequenced by immunoSEQ multiplex PCR; TCRdb stores in-frame clones only, minus some. The table shows 250,000 to 350,000 clones, with roughly nine tenths occurring only once. The sequence came from a young man with active or convalescent COVID-19. The genes are TRBV5-5 and TRBJ1-6; D is possibly TRBD1 (6 bases). Specimen: peripheral blood. CDR3 amino acids: CASSSEGGSPLHF. Written as DNA, the CDR3 is TGTGCCAGCAGCTCAGAAGGGGGTTCACCCCTCCACTTT. Full variable domain (missing parts from reference TRBV5-5 and TRBJ1-6): DAGVTQSPTHLIKTRGQQVTLRCSPISGHKSVSWYQQVLGQGPQFIFQYYEKEERGRGNFPDRFSARQFPNYSSELNVNALLLGDSALYLCASSSEGGSPLHFGNGTRLTVT.